The 26 T cell receptor beta chains in this list originate from one sample, sequenced in a study of long-term antiretroviral therapy in people with HIV. Investigators performed immunoSEQ version v3.0 at survey level. Data came from immunoSEQ multiplex PCR; TCRdb stores just in-frame clones and leaves some out. The data show 34,000 or so clones, roughly 85% seen once. This material consisted of unsorted PBMCs, taken approximately 3.3 years after starting antiretroviral therapy. These receptors originate from a man younger than 35 with HIV.

This clone appeared a few times. The rearrangement uses TRBV5-5 and TRBJ2-7; D could derive from TRBD1 or TRBD2 (5 bases each). Germline V gives CDR1 SGHKS, CDR2 YYEKEE (reference sequence). This CDR3 is built from 13 residues. Trimming took 7 bases from V and 3 from J, leaving 14 bases between them. The chain's CDR3 is CASAEMGDYEQYF. The DNA for the CDR3 is TGTGCCAGCGCTGAAATGGGGGACTACGAGCAGTACTTC. Filled out from reference TRBV5-5 and TRBJ2-7, the complete variable domain reads DAGVTQSPTHLIKTRGQQVTLRCSPISGHKSVSWYQQVLGQGPQFIFQYYEKEERGRGNFPDRFSARQFPNYSSELNVNALLLGDSALYLCASAEMGDYEQYFGPGTRLTVT.

The chain joins TRBV28 to TRBJ1-5; a possible D gene is TRBD1 (5 bases). There are 14 residues in the CDR3. CDR1 and CDR2 from the germline V gene are MDHEN and SYDVKM. The V end was cut by 6 bases, the J end by 0 bases, with 9 bases between. Here the CDR3 reads CASRTEYSNQPQHF. CDR3 bases: TGTGCCAGCAGGACAGAATATAGCAATCAGCCCCAGCATTTT.

The rearrangement joins TRBV28 to TRBJ1-5; no clear D. Trimming shortened V by 6 bases and J by 1 base, and 10 bases separated the two germline ends. The CDR3 runs 14 residues. Germline CDR1 is MDHEN and CDR2 is SYDVKM. The CDR3 bases are TGTGCCAGCAGGAGGGAGGCGAGCAATCAGCCCCAGCATTTT. Translating gives CASRREASNQPQHF.

The V gene is TRBV27, the J gene TRBJ2-7; D is unclear. Germline V gene data show CDR1 as MNHEY and CDR2 as SMNVEV (reference sequence). Trimming stripped 4 bases from V and 0 bases from J, with 10 bases between. There are 14 residues in the CDR3. DNA of the CDR3: TGTGCCAGCAGTTCGGACCTGACCTCCTACGAGCAGTACTTC. Amino acid sequence: CASSSDLTSYEQYF.

This clone occurred once. The V gene is TRBV4-1, the J gene TRBJ2-2; 8 bases agree with TRBD1. V dropped 1 base and J dropped 5; count of bases not matched to a gene: 6. This CDR3 contains 16 residues. CDR1 is MGHRA, CDR2 YSYEKL, per germline. Here the CDR3 DNA reads TGCGCCAGCAGCCAAGCCGGGACAGGTTCAACCGGGGAGCTGTTTTTT. It is translated as CASSQAGTGSTGELFF.

The chain employs TRBV18 and TRBJ1-5; 10 nucleotides line up with TRBD1. This CDR3 is 16 amino acids long. Per germline, CDR1 KGHSH and CDR2 LQKENI. V dropped 6 bases and J dropped 0; count of bases not matched to a gene: 5. Here the CDR3 reads CASSGQGTISNQPQHF. The CDR3 nucleotides read TGTGCCAGCTCGGGACAGGGGACCATTAGCAATCAGCCCCAGCATTTT.

The chain employs TRBV5-1 and TRBJ1-1; D is possibly TRBD1 (5 bases). The CDR3 contains 15 residues. From germline, CDR1 is SGHRS and CDR2 YFSETQ. V was clipped by 3 bases and J by 0 bases, with 12 bases between them. CDR3 loop: CASSSRGSVNTEAFF. DNA of the CDR3: TGCGCCAGCAGCTCCCGGGGCAGCGTGAACACTGAAGCTTTCTTT. The whole variable domain, filled in from reference TRBV5-1 and TRBJ1-1, reads KAGVTQTPRYLIKTRGQQVTLSCSPISGHRSVSWYQQTPGQGLQFLFEYFSETQRNKGNFPGRFSGRQFSNSRSEMNVSTLELGDSALYLCASSSRGSVNTEAFFGQGTRLTVV.

This chain joins TRBV5-6 and TRBJ2-2, with D possibly TRBD1 on 5 matching bases. The CDR3 consists of 14 residues. V shed 1 base and J shed 8 bases, with 12 bases lying between them. Germline V gene sequence: CDR1 SGHDT, CDR2 YYEEEE. The CDR3 region has the DNA TGTGCCAGCAGCTTGTTAGGGGCTGGTGGGGAGCTGTTTTTT. This translates into CASSLLGAGGELFF.

The rearrangement uses TRBV13 and TRBJ2-7, with D possibly TRBD1 on 5 matching bases. Germline values: CDR1 PRHDT, CDR2 FYEKMQ (reference sequence). The ends were cut back, 2 bases at V and 2 bases at J, with 10 bases in the middle. The CDR3 has 14 residues. CDR3 region: CASSLIGRAYEQYF. The CDR3, as DNA: TGTGCCAGCAGCTTAATCGGCAGGGCCTACGAGCAGTACTTC.

This clone was seen only a few times. The V and J genes are TRBV28 and TRBJ2-2; a possible D gene is TRBD1 (5 bases). Trimming removed 3 bases from V and 1 base from J, with 12 bases in between. This CDR3 spans 16 amino acids. CDR1 and CDR2 from the germline V gene are MDHEN and SYDVKM. CDR3 sequence: CASSFLGQQNTGELFF. CDR3 DNA sequence: TGTGCCAGCAGTTTTCTGGGGCAGCAGAACACCGGGGAGCTGTTTTTT.

The chain carries TRBV11-2 and TRBJ1-1; tentatively, D is TRBD1 (6 bases). Trimming took 11 bases from V and 11 from J, leaving 15 bases between them. CDR3 length: 10 residues. Germline lookup yields CDR1 SGHAT and CDR2 FQNNGV. CDR3: CAAGGGGAFF. CDR3 nucleotides: TGTGCCGCCGGGGGAGGGGGGGCTTTCTTT.

The rearrangement uses TRBV5-6 and TRBJ1-5, with 8 bases aligning to TRBD1. Trimming removed 0 bases from V and 11 bases from J; junction bases left unmatched: 7. The CDR3 consists of 14 residues. Looked up from germline, CDR1 is SGHDT and CDR2 is YYEEEE. The CDR3 DNA is TGTGCCAGCAGCTTGGGACAGGGGAGTGTGGCCCAGCATTTT. This codes for CASSLGQGSVAQHF.

The chain links TRBV19 to TRBJ2-7; D is possibly TRBD1 (5 bases). The CDR3 sequence is 15 residues long. Germline CDR1 reads LNHDA; CDR2 reads SQIVND (reference sequence). The ends were cut back, 6 bases at V and 2 bases at J, with 17 bases in the middle. The CDR3 DNA sequence: TGTGCCAGTAGGAGACAGTCAGCGAGCCCCTACGAGCAGTACTTC. It yields the protein CASRRQSASPYEQYF.

The CDR3 region has the DNA TGTGCCAGCTGCCAGGGGGCAGGACAGCCCCAGCATTTT. Translation gives CASCQGAGQPQHF. The V gene is TRBV19, the J gene TRBJ1-5; TRBD1 aligns across 8 bases. The CDR3 extends over 13 amino acids. V dropped 9 bases and J dropped 7; count of bases not matched to a gene: 8. Germline lookup yields CDR1 LNHDA and CDR2 SQIVND (reference sequence).

This clone turned up a few times. The chain carries TRBV27 and TRBJ1-5; no clear D gene. CDR1 MNHEY and CDR2 SMNVEV come from the germline V gene (reference sequence). CDR3 length: 14 amino acids. V was cut by 3 bases and J by 0 bases, with 6 bases left in between. The CDR3 sequence is CASSFTYSNQPQHF. The CDR3 nucleotides are TGTGCCAGCAGTTTTACGTATAGCAATCAGCCCCAGCATTTT.

The V and J genes are TRBV7-9 and TRBJ2-1; TRBD1 agrees at 10 bases. This CDR3 has 18 amino acids. The V gene end was trimmed by 1 base and the J gene end by 0 bases; junction bases not matched to a gene: 6. The germline CDR1 and CDR2 sequences are SEHNR and FQNEAQ (reference sequence). The CDR3: CASSLVWTGGSSYNEQFF. Here the CDR3 DNA reads TGTGCCAGCAGCTTAGTATGGACAGGGGGAAGCTCCTACAATGAGCAGTTCTTC.

This chain uses TRBV7-6 with TRBJ1-2; D might be TRBD1 (6 bases). The germline V gene has CDR1 SGHVS and CDR2 FNYEAQ. V shed 5 bases and J shed 4 bases, with 14 bases lying between them. This CDR3 contains 14 residues. CDR3 amino acids: CASSATGPGYGYTF. The CDR3 DNA follows: TGTGCCAGCAGCGCCACAGGGCCAGGCTATGGCTACACCTTC.

The chain links TRBV25-1 to TRBJ2-1, with a tentative D call TRBD1 (5 bases). Looked up from germline, CDR1 is MGHDK and CDR2 is SYGVNS. Trimming left V 0 bases short and J 6 bases short, with 12 bases between. The CDR3 has 15 amino acids. The CDR3 nucleotides read TGTGCCAGCAGTGAATACGGCGCAGGGTCCAATGAGCAGTTCTTC. The encoded protein is CASSEYGAGSNEQFF.

The chain joins TRBV5-1 to TRBJ2-1; TRBD1 aligns across 10 bases. V shed 4 bases and J 5 bases; nucleotides not matched to a gene: 9. The CDR3 contains 16 residues. Germline V gene lookup returns CDR1 SGHRS and CDR2 YFSETQ. Here the CDR3 reads CASSLSGTGAHNEQFF. The CDR3 bases are TGCGCCAGCAGCCTATCCGGGACAGGGGCTCACAATGAGCAGTTCTTC.

The chain employs TRBV5-1 and TRBJ1-6; 7 positions match TRBD1. Germline assignment: CDR1 SGHRS and CDR2 YFSETQ. The ends lost 0 bases at V and 5 bases at J; junction bases unmatched: 5. The CDR3 has 16 residues. CDR3 bases: TGCGCCAGCAGCTTGGAACCGGGACAGCATAATTCACCCCTCCACTTT. Residues: CASSLEPGQHNSPLHF. The full variable domain, with the rest looked up from reference TRBV5-1 and TRBJ1-6, is KAGVTQTPRYLIKTRGQQVTLSCSPISGHRSVSWYQQTPGQGLQFLFEYFSETQRNKGNFPGRFSGRQFSNSRSEMNVSTLELGDSALYLCASSLEPGQHNSPLHFGNGTRLTVT.

The CDR3 spells CASSQAGTEAFF. In DNA form, the CDR3 reads TGTGCCAGCAGCCAAGCGGGGACTGAAGCTTTCTTT. The rearrangement links TRBV14 to TRBJ1-1; no clear D. CDR1 and CDR2 (germline): SGHDN, FVKESK. Trimming cost V 1 base and J 5 bases, with 5 bases left between them. The CDR3 runs to 12 residues.

The chain carries TRBV2 and TRBJ2-2, with 10 positions matching TRBD1. With V trimmed by 6 bases and J by 7 bases, 8 bases remained unmatched. This CDR3 comprises 15 residues. Germline V CDR1 and CDR2: SNHLY, FYNNEI. CDR3 sequence: CASRPDRGQGGELFF. DNA for the CDR3: TGTGCCAGCAGGCCCGACAGGGGGCAAGGCGGGGAGCTGTTTTTT.

V usage is TRBV7-2 and J usage is TRBJ1-4, with 8 bases matching TRBD1. The CDR3 is 16 residues long. Germline CDR1 and CDR2: SGHTA and FQGNSA. V lost 5 bases, J lost 5 bases, and 10 bases stayed unmatched. CDR3 residues: CASSLGQGRVNEKLFF. CDR3 DNA: TGTGCCAGCAGCCTCGGACAGGGAAGGGTGAATGAAAAACTGTTTTTT.

The count of this clone is one. J is TRBJ1-1 and V is TRBV5-1; D gene ambiguous. V lost 4 bases and J 2 bases, leaving 9 bases between the germline ends. The germline V gene has CDR1 SGHRS and CDR2 YFSETQ. The CDR3 loop spans 13 amino acids. The CDR3 is CASSLRPNTEAFF. In nucleotides, the CDR3 is TGCGCCAGCAGCCTCCGACCCAACACTGAAGCTTTCTTT.

The rearrangement links TRBV27 to TRBJ2-5; D is uncertain. The CDR3 is 15 amino acids. Germline V gene sequence: CDR1 MNHEY, CDR2 SMNVEV (reference sequence). The V end was cut by 0 bases, the J end by 4 bases, with 12 bases between. The CDR3 DNA reads TGTGCCAGCAGTTTATCGGTCAGCTGGAGAGAGACCCAGTACTTC. Protein sequence: CASSLSVSWRETQYF.

The chain couples TRBV7-9 to TRBJ2-2; 7 nucleotides match TRBD2. The germline CDR1 and CDR2 sequences are SEHNR and FQNEAQ (reference sequence). The V segment lost 5 bases and the J segment 5 bases; nucleotides outside the gene matches: 5. This CDR3 is 14 amino acids long. CDR3: CASSLAGGTGELFF. CDR3 nucleotide sequence: TGTGCCAGCAGCCTCGCCGGGGGGACCGGGGAGCTGTTTTTT.